A single sample gave rise to the 10 T cell receptor beta chains below, sequenced in a study of blood T cell repertoires in COVID-19. Profiling relied on immunoSEQ multiplex PCR, and the TCRdb table lists in-frame clones only, not all of them. Of about 170,000 clones in the sample, roughly 90% were seen once. Material: peripheral blood. Every receptor here comes from a woman aged 55-70 years with COVID-19, enrolled during active disease.

The chain is built from TRBV4-1 and TRBJ1-1; no clear D gene. Deletions cut 0 bases from V and 11 bases from J, with 13 bases between. Germline lookup yields CDR1 MGHRA and CDR2 YSYEKL. This CDR3 is 13 amino acids long. In nucleotides, the CDR3 is TGCGCCAGCAGCCAAGAAAGAGGTTTTCGGGCTTTCTTT. This encodes CASSQERGFRAFF.

The chain uses TRBV5-4 and TRBJ2-7, with 10 nucleotides matching TRBD1. J lost 3 bases, V lost 4 bases, and 7 bases had no gene match. CDR1 and CDR2 from the germline V gene are SGHNT and YYREEE (reference sequence). The CDR3 spans 15 residues. The CDR3 spells CASSGGGTGVYEQYF. DNA for the CDR3: TGTGCCAGCAGCGGAGGTGGGACAGGGGTCTACGAGCAGTACTTC.

This clone was recorded only once. The J gene is TRBJ2-1, the V gene TRBV6-5; 8 positions agree with TRBD1. V was clipped by 8 bases and J by 6 bases; unmatched bases: 9. Germline V lookup: CDR1 MNHEY, CDR2 SVGAGI. The CDR3 contains 14 residues. CDR3 amino acids: CASARTGKPNEQFF. CDR3 nucleotide sequence: TGTGCCAGCGCCCGGACAGGGAAACCCAATGAGCAGTTCTTC.

The chain links TRBV3-1 (or the pseudogene TRBV3-2) to TRBJ2-5; 10 bases fit TRBD2. CDR3 length: 15 amino acids. With 4 bases clipped from V and 4 bases from J, the junction kept 6 bases outside the gene matches. Germline V gene lookup returns CDR1 LGHDT and CDR2 YNNKEL (reference sequence). CDR3 DNA sequence: TGTGCCAGCAGCCTAGCGGGAGGAGGTGGAGAGACCCAGTACTTC. This translates into CASSLAGGGGETQYF.

V is TRBV30 and J is TRBJ1-2, with D maybe TRBD1 (6 bases). In germline, CDR1 is GTSNPN, CDR2 SVGIG (reference sequence). The CDR3 totals 13 residues. The V gene lost 4 bases and the J gene lost 0 bases, with 9 bases spanning the gap. CDR3 amino acids: CAWKGGSNYGYTF. Written as DNA, the CDR3 is TGTGCCTGGAAAGGGGGATCTAACTATGGCTACACCTTC.

The J gene is TRBJ1-3, the V gene TRBV6-5; maybe TRBD1 (5 bases). This CDR3 is 15 amino acids long. Trimming left V 5 bases short and J 2 bases short, with 13 bases between. Germline lookup yields CDR1 MNHEY and CDR2 SVGAGI. The CDR3 nucleotides are TGTGCCAGCAGTCCCCCGGGAGGGGCTGGAAACACCATATATTTT. Translated: CASSPPGGAGNTIYF.

This chain links TRBV7-2 with TRBJ2-2, with D possibly TRBD2 on 6 matching bases. The germline V and J ends were trimmed by 1 base and 6 bases, with 6 bases remaining between them. CDR3 length: 13 residues. Germline CDR1 SGHTA, CDR2 FQGNSA. CDR3 DNA sequence: TGTGCCAGCAGCTTAGGGGGGGCCGGGGAGCTGTTTTTT. It specifies CASSLGGAGELFF. Variable domain in full (rest from reference TRBV7-2 and TRBJ2-2): GAGVSQSPSNKVTEKGKDVELRCDPISGHTALYWYRQSLGQGLEFLIYFQGNSAPDKSGLPSDRFSAERTGGSVSTLTIQRTQQEDSAVYLCASSLGGAGELFFGEGSRLTVL.

The V and J genes are TRBV6-1 and TRBJ2-7, with unresolved D. Trimming stripped 1 base from V and 0 bases from J, with 19 bases between. This CDR3 contains 18 residues. Germline lookup yields CDR1 MNHNS and CDR2 SASEGT. The DNA of the CDR3 is TGTGCCAGCAGTGAAGTTCACTATGGCGCTGCAAGCTCCTACGAGCAGTACTTC. Translating gives CASSEVHYGAASSYEQYF.

This CDR3 reads CASTQSWQGGSEAFF. The CDR3 DNA is TGTGCCAGCACCCAGTCGTGGCAGGGAGGTTCTGAAGCTTTCTTT. The chain uses TRBV3-1 (or the pseudogene TRBV3-2) and TRBJ1-1, with D possibly being TRBD1 (5 bases). This CDR3 has 15 residues. Trimming took 7 bases from V and 6 from J, leaving 21 bases between them. The germline CDR1 and CDR2 sequences are LGHDT and YNNKEL (reference sequence).

The V gene is TRBV6-1, the J gene TRBJ1-1; perhaps TRBD1 as D (5 bases). From germline, CDR1 is MNHNS and CDR2 SASEGT. The CDR3 extends over 17 amino acids. V gave up 0 bases and J gave up 4 bases, with 18 bases separating them. CDR3 sequence: CASSEAMTGRGSTEAFF. CDR3 nucleotides: TGTGCCAGCAGTGAAGCTATGACCGGAAGGGGAAGCACTGAAGCTTTCTTT.